Below are 19 T cell receptor beta chains sequenced from a single sample in a study of blood T cell repertoires in COVID-19. Profiling relied on immunoSEQ multiplex PCR, and the TCRdb table lists in-frame clones only, not all of them. Altogether roughly 150,000 clones are present, approximately 82% being singletons, with the ten largest covering 5.5% to 8%. Material: peripheral blood. Receptors originate from a woman between 45 and 65 years old in a cohort sampled during active or convalescent COVID-19.

The J gene is TRBJ1-6, the V gene TRBV6-5; D is possibly TRBD1 (6 bases). Trimming removed 6 bases at V and 5 bases at J, with 14 bases between. The CDR3 totals 15 residues. The germline gives CDR1 MNHEY, CDR2 SVGAGI. Here the CDR3 DNA reads TGTGCCAGCAGAACCCAGGGGTTGAATAATTCACCCCTCCACTTT. It specifies CASRTQGLNNSPLHF.

The chain couples TRBV7-9 to TRBJ1-4; no clear D. The CDR3 has 14 amino acids. The germline gives CDR1 SEHNR, CDR2 FQNEAQ (reference sequence). The V and J ends lost 1 base and 7 bases respectively, with 10 bases between them. CDR3 DNA: TGTGCCAGCAGCTTAGTCGAGGGTGGTGAAAAACTGTTTTTT. This sequence encodes CASSLVEGGEKLFF. Full variable domain (remainder filled in from reference TRBV7-9 and TRBJ1-4): DTGVSQNPRHKITKRGQNVTFRCDPISEHNRLYWYRQTLGQGPEFLTYFQNEAQLEKSRLLSDRFSAERPKGSFSTLEIQRTEQGDSAMYLCASSLVEGGEKLFFGSGTQLSVL.

The rearrangement joins TRBV28 to TRBJ1-2, with 7 bases lining up with TRBD1. Losses at the gene ends were 2 bases for V and 8 bases for J; bases not matched to a gene: 8. The CDR3 totals 14 residues. The germline CDR1 and CDR2 sequences are MDHEN and SYDVKM. The CDR3 protein is CASSLTRGRGGYTF. DNA for the CDR3: TGTGCCAGCAGTTTAACGAGGGGGCGTGGGGGCTACACCTTC.

V and J are TRBV27 and TRBJ1-3; D not certain. V was trimmed by 3 bases and J by 0 bases, leaving 12 bases between them. The germline V gene has CDR1 MNHEY and CDR2 SMNVEV (reference sequence). The CDR3 length is 16 residues. The CDR3 protein is CASSFGPEVSGNTIYF. The CDR3 nucleotides read TGTGCCAGCAGTTTTGGCCCAGAGGTCTCTGGAAACACCATATATTTT.

The chain links TRBV11-2 to TRBJ1-2, with 10 bases aligning to TRBD1. This CDR3 spans 14 amino acids. With 3 bases clipped from V and 7 bases from J, the junction kept 5 bases outside the gene matches. Germline V gene data show CDR1 as SGHAT and CDR2 as FQNNGV. DNA for the CDR3: TGTGCCAGCAGCTTTACCGGGACAGGGGTTGGCTACACCTTC. This translates into CASSFTGTGVGYTF. Together with reference TRBV11-2 and TRBJ1-2, the CDR3 gives the full variable domain: EAGVAQSPRYKIIEKRQSVAFWCNPISGHATLYWYQQILGQGPKLLIQFQNNGVVDDSQLPKDRFSAERLKGVDSTLKIQPAKLEDSAVYLCASSFTGTGVGYTFGSGTRLTVV.

The J gene is TRBJ1-4, the V gene TRBV7-6, with a possible D match to TRBD1 (5 bases). Germline lookup yields CDR1 SGHVS and CDR2 FNYEAQ. V gave up 5 bases and J gave up 0 bases, with 10 bases separating them. This CDR3 spans 15 amino acids. CDR3 protein: CASSPSGATNEKLFF. The CDR3 DNA sequence: TGTGCCAGCAGCCCCTCGGGGGCAACTAATGAAAAACTGTTTTTT.

The CDR3 sequence is CASSYGGGPSTDTQYF. In DNA, the CDR3 is TGTGCCAGCAGTTACGGGGGGGGTCCTTCCACAGATACGCAGTATTTT. The gene calls are TRBV6-6 and TRBJ2-3; 7 bases are a match to TRBD2. Losses at the gene ends were 2 bases for V and 2 bases for J; bases not matched to a gene: 7. This CDR3 is 16 amino acids long. Germline V lookup: CDR1 MNHNY, CDR2 SVGAGI (reference sequence).

This CDR3 is CASSLSTGTGNTIYF. Here the CDR3 DNA reads TGTGCCAGCAGCTTATCCACGGGGACTGGAAACACCATATATTTT. The chain combines TRBV11-2 with TRBJ1-3; the D is unclear. V was cut by 2 bases and J by 2 bases, with 10 bases left in between. Looked up from germline, CDR1 is SGHAT and CDR2 is FQNNGV. The CDR3 consists of 15 residues.

The chain links TRBV6-2 or TRBV6-3 to TRBJ1-1; 8 bases map to TRBD1. The CDR3 has 17 amino acids. With 0 bases clipped from V and 3 bases from J, the junction kept 9 bases outside the gene matches. The germline V gene has CDR1 MNHEY and CDR2 SVGEGT. The CDR3 DNA is TGTGCCAGCAGTTACTCGGTGGTCTTGGACAGGGACACTGAAGCTTTCTTT. This encodes CASSYSVVLDRDTEAFF.

V is TRBV7-9 and J is TRBJ2-3, with 8 bases identical to TRBD1. The V and J ends lost 5 bases and 2 bases, in that order; junction bases with no gene match: 6. The CDR3 is 15 residues long. Germline-derived CDR1 and CDR2 are SEHNR and FQNEAQ (reference sequence). DNA for the CDR3: TGTGCCAGCAGCATGGACAGGGCCTACACAGATACGCAGTATTTT. This gives the protein CASSMDRAYTDTQYF. Full variable domain (missing parts from reference TRBV7-9 and TRBJ2-3): DTGVSQNPRHKITKRGQNVTFRCDPISEHNRLYWYRQTLGQGPEFLTYFQNEAQLEKSRLLSDRFSAERPKGSFSTLEIQRTEQGDSAMYLCASSMDRAYTDTQYFGPGTRLTVL.

This clone was observed a handful of times. The chain uses TRBV6-2 or TRBV6-3 and TRBJ1-5; 8 positions agree with TRBD1. CDR3 size: 14 residues. Germline CDR1 is MNHEY and CDR2 is SVGEGT. V shed 5 bases, J shed 4 bases, and the junction held 4 bases outside the gene matches. CDR3 nucleotide sequence: TGTGCCAGCAGTCTGGGACAGGAAAATCAGCCCCAGCATTTT. Translation: CASSLGQENQPQHF.

This clone was detected once. The chain carries TRBV5-6 and TRBJ2-5, with TRBD1 identical over 7 bases. Germline lookup yields CDR1 SGHDT and CDR2 YYEEEE. The CDR3 contains 15 residues. Losses at the gene ends were 1 base for V and 5 bases for J; bases not matched to a gene: 8. CDR3 DNA sequence: TGTGCCAGCAGCTTGATTACAGGGGCGAGGGAGACCCAGTACTTC. Protein: CASSLITGARETQYF.

The chain recombines TRBV19 with TRBJ1-1, with D perhaps TRBD1 (5 bases). V lost 4 bases, J lost 5 bases, and 11 bases lay in between. This CDR3 spans 13 amino acids. CDR1 and CDR2 (germline): LNHDA, SQIVND (reference sequence). The CDR3 DNA follows: TGTGCCAGTAGTAGTGACAGATCGACTGAAGCTTTCTTT. Amino acid sequence: CASSSDRSTEAFF. The whole variable domain, remainder taken from reference TRBV19 and TRBJ1-1, is DGGITQSPKYLFRKEGQNVTLSCEQNLNHDAMYWYRQDPGQGLRLIYYSQIVNDFQKGDIAEGYSVSREKKESFPLTVTSAQKNPTAFYLCASSSDRSTEAFFGQGTRLTVV.

This clone was counted a single time. CDR3 loop: CASGLGLRSDTEAFF. The CDR3 nucleotides are TGTGCTAGTGGTTTGGGACTCCGGAGCGACACTGAAGCTTTCTTT. The chain has TRBV12-5 and TRBJ1-1; D is unresolved. Germline assignment: CDR1 LGHNT and CDR2 FRNRAP. This CDR3 is 15 amino acids long. V shed 1 base and J shed 3 bases, with 12 bases lying between them.

This clone was detected only once. The genes are TRBV5-1 and TRBJ2-1, with TRBD2 as a possible D gene (6 bases). This CDR3 is 16 amino acids long. Per the germline V gene, CDR1 is SGHRS and CDR2 is YFSETQ. Trimming pared 2 bases from V and 2 bases from J, leaving 14 bases between. CDR3 in DNA: TGCGCCAGCAGCTTCCCCAGGGCGGGGCCCTACAATGAGCAGTTCTTC. Protein product: CASSFPRAGPYNEQFF.

The V gene is TRBV24-1, the J gene TRBJ1-1, with 7 positions matching TRBD1. Germline assignment: CDR1 KGHDR and CDR2 SFDVKD. After removal of 3 bases from V and 3 bases from J, the junction contained 6 bases not matched to a gene. This CDR3 has 15 residues. As DNA, the CDR3 is TGTGCCACCAGTGATACAACAGGGGAGGACACTGAAGCTTTCTTT. Translation gives CATSDTTGEDTEAFF.

A few counts support this clone. This sequence joins TRBV12-3 or TRBV12-4 and TRBJ1-1; D call uncertain. V dropped 5 bases and J dropped 5 bases, with 6 bases sitting between them. The CDR3 is made up of 11 amino acids. CDR3 residues: CASSRSTEAFF. The CDR3 nucleotides are TGTGCCAGCAGTCGGAGTACTGAAGCTTTCTTT.

This clone was found once. This chain connects TRBV21-1 to TRBJ1-2. TRBV21-1 is recorded as a pseudogene. This CDR3 spans 12 amino acids. CDR3 sequence (DNA): TGTGCCAGCAGCAAAAGGAGGGATGGCTACACCTTC. Translated: CASSKRRDGYTF.

V is TRBV11-3 and J is TRBJ2-3, with a tentative D call TRBD1 (5 bases). The CDR3 consists of 14 residues. The germline V gene encodes CDR1 SGHNT and CDR2 YENEEA. V lost 2 bases and J 8 bases, leaving 14 bases between the germline ends. As DNA, the CDR3 is TGTGCCAGCAGCTTAATAGGGGCCTCGGGTACGCAGTATTTT. Translation: CASSLIGASGTQYF.